This TCR beta chain stems from a study of blood T cell repertoires in COVID-19. Study overall: Sources were T cells, B-cell-depleted T cells, or PBMCs; the material itself was cDNA or gDNA.

Original data processing: Nucleated cell number was recorded as an estimate derived from reference gene primer amplification. The protocol was immunoSEQ multiplex PCR, while the TCRdb copy is restricted to in-frame clones and leaves out a portion. V and J calls and clone size are those listed in that table; D and trimming were worked out from the DNA. The sample has some 270,000 clones, over 75% seen once. Unmatched junction bases numbered 1, after V lost 1 base and J lost 4 bases. In germline, CDR1 is SGHNT, CDR2 YYREEE (reference sequence). The CDR3 loop spans 14 amino acids. In terms of age and location, participants ranged from roughly 18 to 90 years and lived in around 22 US areas.

Sequenced sample: PBMCs or T cells enriched from blood (not recorded which). The receptor was derived from a woman aged 30 to 39 who had recovered from COVID-19. The J gene is TRBJ1-2, the V gene TRBV5-4, with 10 bases aligning to TRBD1. CDR3 DNA: TGTGCCAGCAGCTTGAGGGACAGGGGCTATGGCTACACCTTC. Residues: CASSLRDRGYGYTF.